The TCR beta chain described here comes from a study of shared clonotypes between healthy human individuals. Every subset had its genomic DNA shared out evenly among several immunoSEQ plates. Each PCR replicate from the sorted subsets contained around 0.2 ug DNA, which is some 31,000 T cell genomes. Assay used: immunoSEQ multiplex PCR; TCRdb lists only in-frame clones, some missing. This table has over a million clones, approximately 68% appearing once. Sequenced material: memory CD4+ T cells sorted from blood. The subset is: CD45RA-negative fraction. This TCR was recovered from a man aged 18 to 35 in good health.

The CDR3 sequence is CAWSVGGTGGVQPQHF. The CDR3 nucleotides read TGTGCCTGGAGCGTGGGGGGGACAGGGGGCGTCCAGCCCCAGCATTTT. The rearrangement joins TRBV30 to TRBJ1-5; 12 nucleotides match TRBD1. CDR1 and CDR2 (germline): GTSNPN, SVGIG (reference sequence). This CDR3 comprises 16 residues. V was pared by 3 bases and J by 7 bases, with 10 bases of the junction left unmatched.